These 27 T cell receptor beta chains share one sample of origin, sequenced in a study of blood T cell dynamics during melanoma immunotherapy. This sample's time point: pre-treatment baseline. Method: immunoSEQ multiplex PCR; TCRdb's copy keeps in-frame clones and lacks some. This table holds 8,500 to 14,000 clones, 75% to 90% found once. The specimen was blood, collected from a patient treated with checkpoint blockade. The receptor set was obtained from a human donor with melanoma.

The genes are TRBV28 and TRBJ2-1; 11 nucleotides line up with TRBD2. V shed 3 bases and J 9 bases; nucleotides not matched to a gene: 13. The CDR3 has 17 amino acids. Germline-derived CDR1 and CDR2 are MDHEN and SYDVKM. The CDR3 bases are TGTGCCAGCAGTTTTCCCCCGACTAGCGGGGCCAAGGGTGAGCAGTTCTTC. Its translation is CASSFPPTSGAKGEQFF.

The chain joins TRBV2 to TRBJ2-2, with TRBD2 as a possible D gene (6 bases). The CDR3 sequence is 13 residues long. V lost 6 bases, J lost 4 bases, and 9 bases lay in between. The V gene's germline CDR1 is SNHLY and CDR2 FYNNEI. The CDR3 spells CASSERATGELFF. CDR3 DNA: TGTGCCAGCAGCGAGCGGGCCACCGGGGAGCTGTTTTTT.

The chain has TRBV6-5 and TRBJ1-2, with 9 bases aligning to TRBD1. V shed 7 bases, J shed 8 bases, and the junction held 8 bases outside the gene matches. This CDR3 has 13 amino acids. Germline V gives CDR1 MNHEY, CDR2 SVGAGI. In nucleotides, the CDR3 is TGTGCCAGCATTTCAGGGACAGGGAAGGGCTACACCTTC. Translating it yields CASISGTGKGYTF.

The chain carries TRBV20-1 and TRBJ2-3; 7 bases match TRBD2. The V gene end was trimmed by 6 bases and the J gene end by 6 bases; junction bases not matched to a gene: 0. Germline CDR1 is DFQATT and CDR2 is SNEGSKA (reference sequence). CDR3 length: 10 residues. The CDR3 nucleotides read TGCAGTGCGGGGGGGGATACGCAGTATTTT. This codes for CSAGGDTQYF.

The chain is built from TRBV6-7 and TRBJ2-4; the match to TRBD2 covers 12 bases. TRBV6-7 is an ORF; its function is uncertain. Trimming at V came to 5 bases and at J to 3 bases, leaving 23 bases not matched to a gene. There are 22 residues in the CDR3. Here the CDR3 reads CASSPPVSWASGRADGKNIQYF. In DNA, the CDR3 is TGTGCCAGCAGTCCCCCGGTGAGTTGGGCTAGCGGGAGGGCCGATGGCAAAAACATTCAGTACTTC.

This clone was observed a handful of times. The genes are TRBV27 and TRBJ1-6; D ambiguous. The CDR3 has 13 amino acids. The germline CDR1 and CDR2 sequences are MNHEY and SMNVEV (reference sequence). Trimming removed 1 base from V and 7 bases from J, with 5 bases in between. CDR3 region: CASSLLGNSPLHF. The CDR3 nucleotides read TGTGCCAGCAGTTTATTAGGGAATTCACCCCTCCACTTT.

This clone was observed a handful of times. This chain links TRBV7-2 with TRBJ1-3; possibly TRBD1 for D (5 bases). CDR1 and CDR2 (germline): SGHTA, FQGNSA. This CDR3 has 15 amino acids. Trimming removed 7 bases from V and 8 bases from J, with 21 bases in between. The CDR3 DNA follows: TGTGCCAGCACCCTAACCCCCGGGGCTAGGGACACCATATATTTT. Translating gives CASTLTPGARDTIYF.

The chain is built from TRBV28 and TRBJ1-1; 7 nucleotides align to TRBD1. The CDR3 has 16 residues. CDR1 is MDHEN and CDR2 is SYDVKM in the germline V gene. Trimming removed 5 bases from V and 0 bases from J; junction bases left unmatched: 9. The CDR3 spells CASSGPGGQVNTEAFF. CDR3 in DNA: TGTGCCAGCAGTGGCCCAGGGGGGCAGGTGAACACTGAAGCTTTCTTT.

The chain joins TRBV27 to TRBJ1-2; 7 bases are shared with TRBD1. With 6 bases clipped from V and 4 bases from J, the junction kept 5 bases outside the gene matches. CDR1 MNHEY and CDR2 SMNVEV come from the germline V gene (reference sequence). The length of the CDR3 is 13 residues. This chain's CDR3 is CASRRTGTYGYTF. Here the CDR3 DNA reads TGTGCCAGCAGACGGACAGGTACCTATGGCTACACCTTC.

The rearrangement joins TRBV6-5 to TRBJ1-1; no reliable D call. V shed 4 bases and J shed 10 bases, with 10 bases lying between them. The CDR3 spans 11 residues. Germline lookup yields CDR1 MNHEY and CDR2 SVGAGI. CDR3 nucleotide sequence: TGTGCCAGCAGTTCTTCTGTTCGAGCTTTCTTT. Protein sequence: CASSSSVRAFF.

V and J are TRBV9 and TRBJ1-6, with D possibly TRBD1 on 5 matching bases. The CDR3 sequence is 12 residues long. Trimming took off 7 bases at V and 10 bases at J, with 12 bases between the two ends. From germline, CDR1 is SGDLS and CDR2 YYNGEE. The CDR3 sequence: CASRDGASPLHF. The CDR3 DNA is TGTGCCAGCCGGGACGGAGCATCACCCCTCCACTTT.

This clone was seen only once. The chain joins TRBV10-3 to TRBJ1-1; the D gene is possibly TRBD1 (6 bases). V was trimmed by 6 bases and J by 7 bases, leaving 15 bases between them. The germline CDR1 and CDR2 sequences are ENHRY and SYGVKD. This CDR3 has 13 amino acids. The CDR3 loop reads CAIRNRDYNEAFF. For the CDR3, the DNA is TGTGCCATCAGGAACAGGGATTATAATGAAGCTTTCTTT.

The V call is TRBV4-2, the J call TRBJ1-1, with 8 bases fitting TRBD1. The germline V gene has CDR1 LGHNA and CDR2 YNFKEQ. CDR3 size: 16 residues. After removal of 4 bases from V and 1 base from J, the junction contained 8 bases not matched to a gene. The CDR3 DNA is TGTGCCAGCAGCCGGACAGGGATGGGGGCGAACACTGAAGCTTTCTTT. It specifies CASSRTGMGANTEAFF.

This clone was observed a single time. The J gene is TRBJ2-7, the V gene TRBV4-3; perhaps D is TRBD1 or TRBD2 (5 bases each). Germline CDR1 is LGHNA and CDR2 is YSLEER. The CDR3 is 13 residues long. V was cut by 0 bases and J by 6 bases, with 9 bases left in between. The CDR3 DNA reads TGCGCCAGCAGCCAAGACGAGGGGCGCGAGCAGTACTTC. This translates into CASSQDEGREQYF.

The chain combines TRBV18 with TRBJ2-5; D is ambiguous. CDR1 is KGHSH and CDR2 is LQKENI in the germline V gene. The length of the CDR3 is 13 residues. Trimming shortened V by 1 base and J by 3 bases, and 6 bases separated the two germline ends. In nucleotides, the CDR3 is TGTGCCAGCTCACCACGTATAGAAGAGACCCAGTACTTC. Amino acid sequence: CASSPRIEETQYF.

V usage is TRBV18 and J usage is TRBJ2-3; 7 bases match TRBD1. The V and J ends lost 3 bases and 4 bases, in that order; junction bases with no gene match: 4. The CDR3 contains 14 residues. The V gene's germline CDR1 is KGHSH and CDR2 LQKENI. This chain's CDR3 is CASSPQGQADTQYF. CDR3 in DNA: TGTGCCAGCTCACCCCAAGGACAGGCAGATACGCAGTATTTT. The full variable domain, rest sourced from reference TRBV18 and TRBJ2-3, is NAGVMQNPRHLVRRRGQEARLRCSPMKGHSHVYWYRQLPEEGLKFMVYLQKENIIDESGMPKERFSAEFPKEGPSILRIQQVVRGDSAAYFCASSPQGQADTQYFGPGTRLTVL.

This clone was seen once. The chain employs TRBV13 and TRBJ2-1, with 12 nucleotides matching TRBD2. Germline CDR1 is PRHDT and CDR2 is FYEKMQ (reference sequence). The ends lost 5 bases at V and 5 bases at J; junction bases unmatched: 10. The CDR3 has 17 amino acids. CDR3 amino acids: CASSLGLAGGPDNEQFF. The CDR3 DNA reads TGTGCCAGCAGCCTGGGGCTAGCGGGAGGGCCAGACAATGAGCAGTTCTTC.

The chain combines TRBV28 with TRBJ2-1, with 10 bases identical to TRBD2. The length of the CDR3 is 15 residues. Trimming removed 6 bases from V and 4 bases from J; junction bases left unmatched: 6. Per the germline V gene, CDR1 is MDHEN and CDR2 is SYDVKM. Here the CDR3 DNA reads TGTGCCAGCAGCCCAGGGACTAGCGAATACAATGAGCAGTTCTTC. It encodes CASSPGTSEYNEQFF.

The gene calls are TRBV5-4 and TRBJ2-1, with 10 bases fitting TRBD2. J lost 2 bases, V lost 0 bases, and 8 bases had no gene match. CDR1 and CDR2 from the germline V gene are SGHNT and YYREEE (reference sequence). The length of the CDR3 is 18 residues. The CDR3: CASSLDGLAELTYNEQFF. As DNA, the CDR3 is TGTGCCAGCAGCTTGGATGGACTAGCGGAACTTACCTACAATGAGCAGTTCTTC.

The sample holds one count of this clone. V and J are TRBV6-1 and TRBJ2-2; D might be TRBD1 (6 bases). This CDR3 is built from 15 residues. Germline loops: CDR1 MNHNS, CDR2 SASEGT. V was pared by 8 bases and J by 4 bases, with 17 bases between. The CDR3 nucleotides read TGTGCCAGCGATTTTTCCCAGGGGAGCACCGGGGAGCTGTTTTTT. Its translation is CASDFSQGSTGELFF.

This chain links TRBV11-2 with TRBJ2-3; TRBD2 is a possible D gene (6 bases). Per the germline V gene, CDR1 is SGHAT and CDR2 is FQNNGV. V was clipped by 5 bases and J by 4 bases, with 13 bases between them. There are 14 residues in the CDR3. The CDR3 coding sequence is TGTGCCAGCAGCCCCGGGGTAGCGGCAGATACGCAGTATTTT. This sequence encodes CASSPGVAADTQYF.

This rearrangement joins TRBV27 to TRBJ1-6, with TRBD1 matching 7 bases. This CDR3 is 16 amino acids long. Trimming took 5 bases from V and 6 from J; bases not matched to a gene: 10. Germline CDR1 and CDR2: MNHEY and SMNVEV (reference sequence). The CDR3 coding sequence is TGTGCCAGCAGTCAAATAGGGGACAGTCTTAATTCACCCCTCCACTTT. Amino acid sequence: CASSQIGDSLNSPLHF.

The count of this clone is one. The chain employs TRBV4-1 and TRBJ1-1; D may be TRBD1 (5 bases). Trimming removed 4 bases from V and 5 bases from J, with 17 bases in between. Germline CDR1 MGHRA, CDR2 YSYEKL. This CDR3 region has 15 residues. For the CDR3, the DNA is TGCGCCAGCAGCCTCAGCTGGGGGTTCTATACTGAAGCTTTCTTT. Translating gives CASSLSWGFYTEAFF.

The V call is TRBV11-1, the J call TRBJ2-5, with 7 bases aligning to TRBD1. The DNA matches TRBJ2-7 better at its end, which makes the J call doubtful. This CDR3 region has 15 residues. Germline V CDR1 and CDR2: SGHAT, FQDESV (reference sequence). CDR3 sequence (DNA): TGTGCCAGCAGCCGAAGGACAGGTGGATTTGACGAGCAGTACTTC. The encoded protein is CASSRRTGGFDEQYF.

The chain employs TRBV7-2 and TRBJ1-1, with 7 bases identical to TRBD1. Germline-derived CDR1 and CDR2 are SGHTA and FQGNSA. Germline trimming cut 3 bases from V and 2 bases from J; bases unmatched to any gene: 9. The CDR3 loop spans 16 amino acids. The CDR3 coding sequence is TGTGCCAGCAGCTTTCATTCCGGGACAGAAAACACTGAAGCTTTCTTT. Translating gives CASSFHSGTENTEAFF.

The chain employs TRBV28 and TRBJ1-1; D is ambiguous. Germline CDR1 is MDHEN and CDR2 is SYDVKM. The germline V and J ends were trimmed by 8 bases and 0 bases, with 7 bases remaining between them. This CDR3 is 12 amino acids long. The CDR3 sequence is CASLALNTEAFF. The CDR3 DNA follows: TGTGCCAGCCTGGCTTTGAACACTGAAGCTTTCTTT.

The genes are TRBV5-4 and TRBJ2-5, with 7 bases aligning to TRBD1. CDR1 is SGHNT, CDR2 YYREEE, per germline (reference sequence). CDR3 length: 15 amino acids. The junction had 6 bases not matched to a gene; V was cut back by 2 bases and J by 2 bases. CDR3 sequence: CASSFPGQRQETQYF. The CDR3 region has the DNA TGTGCCAGCAGCTTTCCGGGACAGAGGCAAGAGACCCAGTACTTC.